The 20 T cell receptor beta chains below come from one sample, sequenced in a study of CD8 T cells in ankylosing spondylitis. Findings of the study overall: It appeared that ankylosing spondylitis blood was characterized by a TCR beta motif of fewer than ten highly homologous variants.

These TCRs are of unknown antigen specificity. TCRdb re-analysed the 5' RACE reads in MiXCR, keeping a single row per CDR3 protein. The sample contains 500,000 to 550,000 distinct CDR3 sequences, about an eighth of which appear only once. Material for sequencing was blood, either unsorted or a sorted T cell fraction (not recorded which). The receptors shown here come from a male donor with ankylosing spondylitis.

This clonotype was picked up a small number of times. The junction differs from germline at one of its ends, possibly a read error. This chain uses TRBV6-1 with TRBJ2-2, with 8 bases identical to TRBD1. The CDR3 contains 14 residues. The germline V gene has CDR1 MNHNS and CDR2 SASEGT. Written as DNA, the CDR3 is TGTGCCAGCAGTGAGACAGGGGTGACCGGAGAGCTGTTTTTT. This codes for CASSETGVTGELFF.

This clonotype appeared many times. The CDR3 bases are TGTGCCATCAGTGAGAGTGGGGGGTACGAGCAGTACGTC. It translates to CAISESGGYEQYV. The rearrangement links TRBV10-3 to TRBJ2-7; weak D call: TRBD2 (6 bases). This CDR3 comprises 13 residues. The V end was cut by 2 bases, the J end by 4 bases, with 9 bases between. Germline V gene lookup returns CDR1 ENHRY and CDR2 SYGVKD.

The chain has TRBV12-3 or TRBV12-4 and TRBJ1-6; perhaps TRBD1 as D (5 bases). The V end lost 6 bases, the J end lost 8 bases, and 17 bases lay between the germline ends. CDR3 length equals 15 residues. CDR3 protein: CASSPRVQAYSPLHF. CDR3 nucleotide sequence: TGTGCCAGCAGCCCCAGGGTACAGGCTTATTCACCCCTCCACTTT.

CDR3 nucleotide sequence: TGCAGGGCCCCCGGGGGGGCGCATAACTATGGCTACACCTTC. This translates into CRAPGGAHNYGYTF. This sequence joins TRBV20-1 and TRBJ1-2; TRBD1 is a possible D gene (6 bases). Germline-derived CDR1 and CDR2 are DFQATT and SNEGSKA (reference sequence). The CDR3 is made up of 14 amino acids.

This rearrangement joins TRBV4-1 to TRBJ2-1; TRBD2 agrees at 7 bases. This CDR3 has 16 residues. Trimming cost V 1 base and J 5 bases; bases outside gene matches: 8. Germline-derived CDR1 and CDR2 are MGHRA and YSYEKL. Here the CDR3 DNA reads TGCGCCAGCAGCCAAGGGGGAGGGAGGGCGCACAATGAGCAGTTCTTC. Its translation: CASSQGGGRAHNEQFF.

The V and J genes are TRBV4-1 and TRBJ2-1; 14 bases match TRBD2. V lost 4 bases, J lost 5 bases, and 7 bases stayed unmatched. Germline V gives CDR1 MGHRA, CDR2 YSYEKL. The CDR3 loop spans 17 amino acids. The CDR3 spells CASSREPGLAGDNEQFF. Here the CDR3 DNA reads TGCGCCAGCAGCCGAGAACCGGGACTAGCGGGGGACAATGAGCAGTTCTTC.

The CDR3 region has the DNA TGCGCCAGCAGCCTTAACAGGAACCAAGAGACCCAGTACTTC. It specifies CASSLNRNQETQYF. V is TRBV5-1 and J is TRBJ2-5; the D gene is possibly TRBD1 (5 bases). The CDR3 is 14 amino acids. The germline V gene encodes CDR1 SGHRS and CDR2 YFSETQ. V was pared by 4 bases and J by 0 bases, with 10 bases between.

The CDR3 region has the DNA TGCGCCAGCAGCGAGAGAGGGACGGAGTCCAAGTACTTC. Its translation: CASSERGTESKYF. This chain connects TRBV10-1 to TRBJ2-4; TRBD1 or TRBD2 may be the D gene (5 bases each). The CDR3 has 13 amino acids. Trimming left V 6 bases short and J 14 bases short, with 20 bases between. Looked up from germline, CDR1 is WNHNN and CDR2 is SYGVQD (reference sequence).

The chain has TRBV6-1 and TRBJ1-2, with 9 positions matching TRBD1. Germline V gives CDR1 MNHNS, CDR2 SASEGT. This CDR3 contains 14 residues. Unmatched junction bases numbered 6, after V lost 6 bases and J lost 4 bases. The DNA of the CDR3 is TGTGCCAGCAGCCGGGACAGGGCCGTCTATGGCTACACCTTC. Protein sequence: CASSRDRAVYGYTF.

This clonotype was detected a few times. This chain joins TRBV3-1 and TRBJ2-2, with unresolved D. Germline V lookup: CDR1 LGHDT, CDR2 YNNKEL (reference sequence). The CDR3 consists of 12 residues. V was trimmed by 2 bases and J by 7 bases, leaving 5 bases between them. The CDR3, as DNA: TGTGCCAGCAGCCAATGGGGCGGGGAGCTGTTTTTT. Encoded protein: CASSQWGGELFF.

This clonotype was counted between two and nine times. The chain recombines TRBV10-3 with TRBJ1-1; 8 bases are a match to TRBD1. The CDR3 is 13 amino acids. V dropped 6 bases and J dropped 4; count of bases not matched to a gene: 4. CDR1 ENHRY and CDR2 SYGVKD come from the germline V gene. CDR3: CAIRKQGGTEAFF. The DNA for the CDR3 is TGTGCCATCAGGAAACAGGGGGGCACTGAAGCTTTCTTT.

The chain couples TRBV3-1 to TRBJ1-1; D perhaps matches TRBD1 (5 bases). The CDR3 is 12 residues long. Germline V CDR1 and CDR2: LGHDT, YNNKEL (reference sequence). V lost 6 bases and J lost 4, with 9 bases in between. CDR3 amino acids: CASRGGVTEAFF. The CDR3 nucleotides are TGTGCCAGCAGGGGAGGGGTCACTGAAGCTTTCTTT.

The chain links TRBV5-1 to TRBJ2-3; 10 bases match TRBD1. Germline CDR1 SGHRS, CDR2 YFSETQ. V trimming: 3 bases; J trimming: 4 bases; junction bases outside the gene matches: 5. CDR3 length equals 15 residues. Here the CDR3 reads CASSSRDRGPDTQYF. The CDR3 bases are TGCGCCAGCAGCTCCCGGGACAGGGGACCAGATACGCAGTATTTT.

The chain is built from TRBV21-1 and TRBJ2-1; no check of the table's D call, TRBD2, against the DNA was made. TRBV21-1 is deemed a pseudogene. This CDR3 has 17 residues. CDR3: CASSKELSSGSYNEQFF. In DNA, the CDR3 is TGTGCCAGCAGCAAAGAACTCTCTAGCGGGAGCTACAATGAGCAGTTCTTC.

The chain employs TRBV20-1 and TRBJ2-7, with a weak D call TRBD2 (5 bases). The CDR3 is 13 residues long. Between the trimmed V and J ends, which lost 0 bases and 3 bases, there was a span of 9 bases. The germline V gene has CDR1 DFQATT and CDR2 SNEGSKA (reference sequence). CDR3 residues: CSARDEGYYEQYF. The DNA for the CDR3 is TGCAGTGCTAGAGATGAGGGCTACTACGAGCAGTACTTC.

This clonotype was counted a few times. The rearrangement links TRBV5-1 to TRBJ2-3; 9 bases line up with TRBD2. The CDR3 runs 16 residues. J lost 5 bases, V lost 0 bases, and 7 bases had no gene match. Germline assignment: CDR1 SGHRS and CDR2 YFSETQ. CDR3 coding DNA: TGCGCCAGCAGCTTGGTTTTAGCGGGAGCGGTAGATACGCAGTATTTT. Amino acid sequence: CASSLVLAGAVDTQYF.

The rearrangement joins TRBV6-1 to TRBJ1-5, with TRBD1 matching 7 bases. CDR3 length equals 15 residues. The junction had 11 bases not matched to a gene; V was cut back by 7 bases and J by 5 bases. Looked up from germline, CDR1 is MNHNS and CDR2 is SASEGT. CDR3 coding DNA: TGTGCCAGCACCATAAGGCGACAGGGCGATCAGCCCCAGCATTTT. Protein sequence: CASTIRRQGDQPQHF.

This clonotype turned up a few times. The chain uses TRBV20-1 and TRBJ2-2; the D is unclear. V lost 0 bases, J lost 4 bases, and 12 bases lay in between. Germline-derived CDR1 and CDR2 are DFQATT and SNEGSKA (reference sequence). This CDR3 has 15 amino acids. The CDR3 nucleotides read TGCAGTGCTAGAGAAGGGTCCCGGGCCACCGGGGAGCTGTTTTTT. Residues: CSAREGSRATGELFF.

This clonotype was recorded many times. The chain carries TRBV5-1 and TRBJ2-3; perhaps TRBD1 as D (6 bases). The CDR3 loop spans 16 amino acids. Per germline, CDR1 SGHRS and CDR2 YFSETQ. The V end was cut by 1 base, the J end by 0 bases, with 12 bases between. Written as DNA, the CDR3 is TGCGCCAGCAGCTTGTACGGGACAACTAGCACAGATACGCAGTATTTT. It translates to CASSLYGTTSTDTQYF.

V and J are TRBV20-1 and TRBJ2-3; 9 bases agree with TRBD2. Germline V gene lookup returns CDR1 DFQATT and CDR2 SNEGSKA (reference sequence). The CDR3 sequence is 16 residues long. After removal of 0 bases from V and 4 bases from J, the junction contained 8 bases not matched to a gene. The CDR3 nucleotides read TGCAGTGCTAGAGATCGTCGTAGCGGGAGCTCAGATACGCAGTATTTT. Translation gives CSARDRRSGSSDTQYF.